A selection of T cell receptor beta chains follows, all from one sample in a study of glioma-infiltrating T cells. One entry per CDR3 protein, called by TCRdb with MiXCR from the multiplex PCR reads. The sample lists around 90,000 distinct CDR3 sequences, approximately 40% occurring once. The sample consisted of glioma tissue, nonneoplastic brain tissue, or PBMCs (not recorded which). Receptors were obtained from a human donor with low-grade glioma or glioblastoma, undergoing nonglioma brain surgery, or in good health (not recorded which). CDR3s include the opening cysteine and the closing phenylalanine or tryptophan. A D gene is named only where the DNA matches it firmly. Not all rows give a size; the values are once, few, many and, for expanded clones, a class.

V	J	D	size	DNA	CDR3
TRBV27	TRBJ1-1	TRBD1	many	TGTGCCAGCAGTCCCGACCGGGACAGGGGCCGGAAAGCTTTCTTT	CASSPDRDRGRKAFF
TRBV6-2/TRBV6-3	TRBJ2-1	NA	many	TGTGCCAGCAGTTACTCAGGGACAAACGCCTACAATGAGCAGTTCTTC	CASSYSGTNAYNEQFF
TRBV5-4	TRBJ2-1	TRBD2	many	TGTGCCAGCAGCCCTCGGACTAGCGGGGGGGTCAGTGAGCAGTTCTTC	CASSPRTSGGVSEQFF
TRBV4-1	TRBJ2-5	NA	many	TGCGCCAGCAGCCCTAGAACAAACTCGGGAGAGACCCAGTACTTC	CASSPRTNSGETQYF
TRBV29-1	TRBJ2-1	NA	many	TGCAGCGTTGAGCGGAACAATGAGCAGTTCTTC	CSVERNNEQFF
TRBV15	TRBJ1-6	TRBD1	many	TGTGCCACCAGCAGAGAGGACAGGGGTAATTCACCCCTCCACTTT	CATSREDRGNSPLHF
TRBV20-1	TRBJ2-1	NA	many	TGCAGTGCCCCCATGCTCGGGGGCGGCGATGAGCAGTTCTTC	CSAPMLGGGDEQFF
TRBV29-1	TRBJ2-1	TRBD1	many	TGCAGCGCATCCGGGACAGGGCGGAATGAGCAGTTCTTC	CSASGTGRNEQFF
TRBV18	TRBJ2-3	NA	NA	TGTGCCAGCTCACCACAGAGAGGGAGAGCCGCCACAGATACGCAGTATTTT	CASSPQRGRAATDTQYF
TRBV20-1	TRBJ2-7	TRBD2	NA	TGCACTGCTACTCCGGGAGGTCAGCTCCGCTACGAGCAGTACTTC	CTATPGGQLRYEQYF
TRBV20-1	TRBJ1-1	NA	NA	TGCAGTGGTCTGCAGATGAACACTAAAGCTTTCTTC	CSGLQMNTKAFF
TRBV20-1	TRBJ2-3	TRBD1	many	TGCAGTGCTCGAAATCGGACAGGTGAATTGGATACGCAGTATTTT	CSARNRTGELDTQYF
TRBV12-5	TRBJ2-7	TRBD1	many	TGTGCTAGTGGTTTTGGATCCGGGACAGGGTCCTACGAGCAGTACTTC	CASGFGSGTGSYEQYF
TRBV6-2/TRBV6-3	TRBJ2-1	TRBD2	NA	TGTGCCAGCAGTTACGGCGCGGGAGGTAACAATGAGCAGTTCTTC	CASSYGAGGNNEQFF
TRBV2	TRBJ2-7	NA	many	TGTGCCAGCAGTGTTAGGAAGGGCGTCTACGAGCAGTACTTC	CASSVRKGVYEQYF
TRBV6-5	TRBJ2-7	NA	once	TGTGCCAGAAAAAACGAGCTTCTCTTCGGGGAGCAGTACTTC	CARKNELLFGEQYF
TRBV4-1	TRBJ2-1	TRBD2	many	TGCGCCAGCACCCAGGGCGGGGGGGCTCCCAATGAGCAGTTCTTC	CASTQGGGAPNEQFF
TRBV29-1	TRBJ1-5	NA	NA	TGCAGCGTTGGACAGTGTCGCGGCAATCAGCCCCAGCATTTT	CSVGQCRGNQPQHF
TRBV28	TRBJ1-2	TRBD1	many	TGTGCCAGCAGGTTCGACAGGGGGGACTATGGCTACACCTTC	CASRFDRGDYGYTF
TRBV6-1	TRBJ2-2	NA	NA	TGTGCCAGCAGTGAACAGTCTACGAACAACGGGGAGCTGTTTTTT	CASSEQSTNNGELFF
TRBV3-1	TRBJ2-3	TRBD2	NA	TGTGCCAGCAGCCAAGCGGGGGGTAACACAGATACGCAGTATTTT	CASSQAGGNTDTQYF
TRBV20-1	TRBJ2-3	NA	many	TGCAGTGCTGGACGGGGAGGCAGGGGAGGTTCAGATACGCAGTATTTT	CSAGRGGRGGSDTQYF
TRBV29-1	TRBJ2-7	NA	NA	TGCAGCGCTGAAGATAGCGGGACAGACTACGAGCAGTACTTC	CSAEDSGTDYEQYF
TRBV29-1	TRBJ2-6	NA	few	TGCAGCGTTGTAGGGGCTGGGGCCAACGTCCTGACTTTC	CSVVGAGANVLTF
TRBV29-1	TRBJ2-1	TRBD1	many	TGCAGCGTTGAGAGGGGGCAGGAGTTCTTC	CSVERGQEFF
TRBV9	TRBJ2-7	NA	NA	TGTGCCAGCAGCGTAGACGGGAGCTCCTACGAGCAGTACTTC	CASSVDGSSYEQYF
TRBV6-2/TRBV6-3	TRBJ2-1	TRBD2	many	TGTGCCAGCAGTTATCGTCGGCTAGCGGGAGAGAGGAGCTACAATGAGCAGTTCTTC	CASSYRRLAGERSYNEQFF
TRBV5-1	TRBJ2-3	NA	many	TGCGCCAGCAGCTTGGTCGGCGGAGGAAGAGGTTCCACAGATACGCAGTATTTT	CASSLVGGGRGSTDTQYF
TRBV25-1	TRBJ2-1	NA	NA	TGTGCCAGCTCTGTAGGGGACCTCTATGAGCAGTTCTTC	CASSVGDLYEQFF
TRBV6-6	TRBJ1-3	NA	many	TGTGCCAGCAGTTACTCTGTAGCCTCTGGAAACACCATATATTTT	CASSYSVASGNTIYF
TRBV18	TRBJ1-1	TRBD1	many	TGTGCCAGCTCACCCCTGGGACAGGGGAGCGCTGAAGCTTTCTTT	CASSPLGQGSAEAFF
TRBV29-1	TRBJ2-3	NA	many	TGCAGCGCTGGGGGAGTAGATACGCAGTATTTT	CSAGGVDTQYF
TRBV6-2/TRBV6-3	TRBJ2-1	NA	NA	TGTGCCAGCAGTTACTCTTTCGGGAACAATGAGCAGTTCTTC	CASSYSFGNNEQFF
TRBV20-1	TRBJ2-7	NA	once	TGCAGTGAGACCAGGAGGACACCCTCCTACGGGCGGTACTTC	CSETRRTPSYGRYF
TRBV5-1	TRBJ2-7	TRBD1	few	TGCGCCAGCAGCCGGGCAGGGGGTAAGGACGAGCAGTACTTC	CASSRAGGKDEQYF
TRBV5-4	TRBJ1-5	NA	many	TGTGCCAGCAGCTTGGAAGGTGGCAATCAGCCCCAGCATTTT	CASSLEGGNQPQHF
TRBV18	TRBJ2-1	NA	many	TGTGCCAGCTCTAACACGGGAAGAAATGAGCAGTTCTTC	CASSNTGRNEQFF
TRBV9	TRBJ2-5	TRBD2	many	TGTGCCAGCAGCACGACTAGCGGGAGGGGAGAGACCCAGTACTTC	CASSTTSGRGETQYF
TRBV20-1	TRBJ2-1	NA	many	TGCAGTGCTATTGGTGGGCTCTCCTACAATGAGCAGTTCTTC	CSAIGGLSYNEQFF
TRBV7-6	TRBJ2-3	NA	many	TGTGCCAGCAGCTTACAGCGGGATACGCAGTATTTT	CASSLQRDTQYF
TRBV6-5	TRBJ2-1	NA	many	TGTGCCAGCAGTTATGGCAATGAGCAGTTCTTC	CASSYGNEQFF
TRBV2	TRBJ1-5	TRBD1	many	TGTGCCAGCAGTGAGCGGACAGGGGACAATCAGCCCCAGCATTTT	CASSERTGDNQPQHF
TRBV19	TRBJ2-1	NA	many	TGTGCCAGTAGTATAGATAGGGTAGGCTCCAATGAGCAGTTCTTC	CASSIDRVGSNEQFF
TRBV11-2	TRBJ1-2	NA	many	TGTGCCAGCAGCCCAGGGGACTATGGCTACACCTTC	CASSPGDYGYTF
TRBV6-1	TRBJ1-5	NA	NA	TGTGCCAGCAGTCAAGGGACGGGTCAGCCCCGGCATTTT	CASSQGTGQPRHF
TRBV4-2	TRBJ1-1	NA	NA	TGTGCCAGCAGCTTAGCGGGGCGAGGGAACACTGGAGCTTTCTTT	CASSLAGRGNTGAFF
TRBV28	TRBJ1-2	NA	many	TGTGCCAGCAGTTTATTACGTTATGGCTACACCTTC	CASSLLRYGYTF
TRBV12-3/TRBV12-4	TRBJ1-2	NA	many	TGTGCTAGTACCCCGGGGTATGGCTACACCTTC	CASTPGYGYTF
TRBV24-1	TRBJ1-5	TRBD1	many	TGTGCCACCAGTGACCGAACAGGGGTGGGTGATCAGCCCCAGCATTTT	CATSDRTGVGDQPQHF
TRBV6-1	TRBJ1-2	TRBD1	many	TGTGCCAGCAGTTCTAGGACAGGGCGGACCGATGGCTACACCTTC	CASSSRTGRTDGYTF
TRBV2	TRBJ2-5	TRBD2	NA	TGTGCCAGCAGTGAAGGGTCGGGGAGGGAGCCCCAGTACTTC	CASSEGSGREPQYF
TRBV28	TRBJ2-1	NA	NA	TGTGCCAGCAGTTCCCTTAAGGGCCCTCAGTTCTTC	CASSSLKGPQFF
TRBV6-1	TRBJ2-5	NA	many	TGTGCCAGCAGCTCCCCCCCGGGAACCCAGTACTTC	CASSSPPGTQYF
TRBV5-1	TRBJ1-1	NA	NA	TGCGCCAGCAGCTTGGACAGGGTGGGGGGAGCTCTCTTT	CASSLDRVGGALF